This TCR beta chain stems from a study of tissue T cells after allogeneic stem cell transplantation. The CDR3 contains 13 residues. Trimming took off 3 bases at V and 1 base at J, with 6 bases between the two ends. General study points: Shared clones across patients were few; motif clustering revealed tissue-specific shared signatures. TCR repertoires tracked anatomic similarity, regardless of disease or transplant status. This small cohort was clinically heterogeneous, and sampling depth was a limitation.

Enrolled prospectively were adult allogeneic hematopoietic cell transplant recipients whose graft-versus-host disease was steroid-refractory. This clone was seen more than once but under ten times. The antigen remains undetermined. Clones were read by immunoSEQ multiplex PCR, and TCRdb kept only the in-frame ones, dropping some. This table holds some 1,400 clones, roughly 73% found once. This rearrangement joins TRBV12-3 or TRBV12-4 to TRBJ1-1; D remains ambiguous. This receptor was identified in a male patient aged 40 to 70 with steroid-refractory graft-versus-host disease after an allogeneic stem cell transplant. Part of the T cells may come from the graft donor. The specimen comprised stomach tissue, sampled at autopsy. The CDR3 sequence: CASSFHRNTEAFF. The CDR3 region has the DNA TGTGCCAGCAGTTTTCACCGGAACACTGAAGCTTTCTTT.